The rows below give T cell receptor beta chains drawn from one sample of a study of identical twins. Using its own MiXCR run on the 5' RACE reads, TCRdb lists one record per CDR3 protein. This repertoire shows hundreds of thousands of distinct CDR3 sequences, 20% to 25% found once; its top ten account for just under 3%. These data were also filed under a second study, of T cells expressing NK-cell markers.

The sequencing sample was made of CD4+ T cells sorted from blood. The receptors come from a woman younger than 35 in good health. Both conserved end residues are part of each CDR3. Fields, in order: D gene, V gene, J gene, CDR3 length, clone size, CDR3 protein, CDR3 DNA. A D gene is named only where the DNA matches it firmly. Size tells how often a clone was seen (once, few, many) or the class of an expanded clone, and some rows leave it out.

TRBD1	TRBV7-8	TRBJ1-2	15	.	CASSPPRTGTGGYTF	TGTGCCAGCAGCCCACCTAGGACAGGGACCGGTGGCTACACCTTC
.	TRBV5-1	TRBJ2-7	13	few	CASSPLAHYEQYF	TGCGCCAGCAGCCCTCTCGCCCACTACGAGCAGTACTTC
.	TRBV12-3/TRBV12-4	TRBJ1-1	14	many	CASSFGRRNTEAFF	TGTGCCAGCAGTTTTGGCCGAAGGAACACTGAAGCTTTCTTT
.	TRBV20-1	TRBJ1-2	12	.	CSAGDALGGYTF	TGCAGTGCAGGGGACGCTTTGGGTGGCTACACCTTC
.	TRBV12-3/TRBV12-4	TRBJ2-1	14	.	CASSFHRLYNEQFF	TGTGCCAGCAGTTTTCATAGACTCTACAATGAGCAGTTCTTC
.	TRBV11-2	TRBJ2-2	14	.	CASTLPPYTGELFF	TGTGCCAGCACCCTTCCCCCCTACACCGGGGAGCTGTTTTTT
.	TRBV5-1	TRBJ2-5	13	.	CASSVGRERTQYF	TGCGCCAGCAGCGTTGGCCGGGAGCGGACCCAGTACTTC
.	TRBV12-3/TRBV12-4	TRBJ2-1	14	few	CASRRAEGVGEQFF	TGTGCCAGCAGACGCGCCGAGGGGGTCGGTGAGCAGTTCTTC
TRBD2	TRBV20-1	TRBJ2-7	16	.	CSASPGLAGGAYEQYF	TGCAGTGCTAGTCCGGGTTTAGCGGGGGGCGCCTACGAGCAGTACTTC
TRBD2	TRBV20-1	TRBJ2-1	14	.	CSASGLVSYNEQFF	TGCAGTGCTAGTGGACTAGTATCCTACAATGAGCAGTTCTTC
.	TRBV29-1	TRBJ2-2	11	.	CSVRRTGELFF	TGCAGCGTCCGAAGAACCGGGGAGCTGTTTTTT
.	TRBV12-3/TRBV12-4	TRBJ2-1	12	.	CASSGQTLGQFF	TGTGCCAGCAGCGGACAGACCCTTGGGCAGTTCTTC
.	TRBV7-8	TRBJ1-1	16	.	CASSLATGWLNTEAFF	TGTGCCAGCAGCTTAGCCACGGGGTGGCTGAACACTGAAGCTTTCTTT
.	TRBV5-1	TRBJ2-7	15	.	CASSSLGEAAYEQYF	TGCGCCAGCAGCTCCCTTGGTGAAGCCGCATACGAGCAGTACTTC
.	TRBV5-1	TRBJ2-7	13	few	CASSLIGGGEQYF	TGCGCCAGCAGCTTGATAGGGGGAGGGGAGCAGTACTTC
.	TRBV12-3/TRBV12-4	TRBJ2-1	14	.	CASTTFGQRNEQFF	TGTGCCAGCACCACCTTCGGACAGCGCAATGAGCAGTTCTTC
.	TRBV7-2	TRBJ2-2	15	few	CASSARRMNTGELFF	TGTGCCAGCAGCGCCCGACGGATGAACACCGGGGAGCTGTTTTTT
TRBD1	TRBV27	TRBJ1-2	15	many	CASSPRDRDFYGYTF	TGTGCCAGCAGTCCCCGGGACAGGGACTTCTATGGCTACACCTTC
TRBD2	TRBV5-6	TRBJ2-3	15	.	CASTELAGARDTQYF	TGTGCCAGCACCGAACTAGCGGGGGCCCGAGATACGCAGTATTTT
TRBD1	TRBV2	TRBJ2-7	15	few	CASSAGTGGSHEQYF	TGTGCCAGCAGCGCCGGGACAGGGGGCTCTCACGAGCAGTACTTC
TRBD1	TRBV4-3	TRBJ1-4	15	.	CASSQDNRGGEKLFF	TGCGCCAGCAGCCAGGATAACAGGGGTGGCGAAAAACTGTTTTTT
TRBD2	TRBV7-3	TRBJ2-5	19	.	CAFCLIRTSGGDLQETQYF	TGTGCCTTCTGTTTGATCCGGACTAGCGGGGGGGACCTCCAAGAGACCCAGTACTTC
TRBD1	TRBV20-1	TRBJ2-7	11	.	CSAQTGAEQYF	TGCAGTGCCCAGACAGGGGCCGAGCAGTACTTC
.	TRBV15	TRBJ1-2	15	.	CATSRGAGNNYGYTF	TGTGCCACCAGCAGGGGGGCGGGGAATAACTATGGCTACACCTTC
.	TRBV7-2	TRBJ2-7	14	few	CASSAGTLFYEQYF	TGTGCCAGCAGCGCCGGGACTTTATTTTACGAGCAGTACTTC
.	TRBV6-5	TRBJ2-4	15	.	CASSYSTGSLNIQYF	TGTGCCAGCAGTTACTCTACAGGGAGTTTGAACATTCAGTACTTC
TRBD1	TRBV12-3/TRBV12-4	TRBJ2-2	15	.	CASSFWQGVAGELFF	TGTGCCAGCAGTTTCTGGCAGGGGGTTGCCGGGGAGCTGTTTTTT
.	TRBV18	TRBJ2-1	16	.	CASSPRGLAPYNEQFF	TGTGCCAGCTCACCACGTGGTCTAGCGCCATACAATGAGCAGTTCTTC
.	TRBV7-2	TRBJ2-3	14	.	CASSLERALNTQYF	TGTGCCAGCAGCTTAGAGCGGGCGCTAAATACGCAGTATTTT
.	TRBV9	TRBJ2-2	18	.	CASSLPDWGAPNTGELFF	TGTGCCAGCAGCCTCCCTGACTGGGGGGCCCCGAACACCGGGGAGCTGTTTTTT
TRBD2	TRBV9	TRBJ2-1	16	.	CASSRTIAGGQSEQFF	TGTGCCAGCAGCCGGACAATAGCGGGAGGTCAAAGTGAGCAGTTCTTC
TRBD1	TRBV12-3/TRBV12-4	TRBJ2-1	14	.	CASSTQGRYNEQFF	TGTGCCAGCAGTACACAGGGGAGATACAATGAGCAGTTCTTC
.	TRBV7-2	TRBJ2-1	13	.	CASSLQVSDEQFF	TGTGCCAGCAGCTTACAGGTTTCGGATGAGCAGTTCTTC
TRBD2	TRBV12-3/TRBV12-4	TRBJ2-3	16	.	CASSITSGGPTDTQYF	TGTGCCAGCAGTATCACTAGCGGGGGGCCCACAGATACGCAGTATTTT
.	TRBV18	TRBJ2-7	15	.	CASSRGGQESYEQYF	TGTGCCAGCTCACGGGGAGGACAGGAGTCCTACGAGCAGTACTTC
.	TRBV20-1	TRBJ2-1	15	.	CSAREWRSSYNEQFF	TGCAGTGCTAGAGAATGGAGGTCCTCCTACAATGAGCAGTTCTTC
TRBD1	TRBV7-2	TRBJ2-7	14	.	CASSSGTVIREQYF	TGTGCCAGCAGCTCCGGGACAGTCATTAGGGAGCAGTACTTC
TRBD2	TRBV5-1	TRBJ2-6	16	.	CASSLPGGTGANVLTF	TGCGCCAGCAGCCTCCCGGGAGGGACTGGGGCCAACGTCCTGACTTTC
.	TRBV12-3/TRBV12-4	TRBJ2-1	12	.	CASSSYVGEQFF	TGTGCCAGCAGTTCCTATGTCGGCGAGCAGTTCTTC
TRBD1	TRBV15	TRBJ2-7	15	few	CATSREGTGSYEQYF	TGTGCCACCAGCAGAGAGGGGACAGGGTCCTACGAGCAGTACTTC
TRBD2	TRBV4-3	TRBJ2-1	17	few	CASSQVSGGREGNEQFF	TGCGCCAGCAGCCAAGTCTCTGGTGGGAGGGAGGGAAATGAGCAGTTCTTC
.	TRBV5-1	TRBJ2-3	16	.	CASSTIGTLSTDTQYF	TGCGCCAGCAGTACGATCGGGACTCTGAGCACAGATACGCAGTATTTT
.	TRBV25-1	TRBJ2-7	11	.	CASSGGGLQYF	TGTGCCAGCAGTGGGGGGGGGCTACAGTACTTC